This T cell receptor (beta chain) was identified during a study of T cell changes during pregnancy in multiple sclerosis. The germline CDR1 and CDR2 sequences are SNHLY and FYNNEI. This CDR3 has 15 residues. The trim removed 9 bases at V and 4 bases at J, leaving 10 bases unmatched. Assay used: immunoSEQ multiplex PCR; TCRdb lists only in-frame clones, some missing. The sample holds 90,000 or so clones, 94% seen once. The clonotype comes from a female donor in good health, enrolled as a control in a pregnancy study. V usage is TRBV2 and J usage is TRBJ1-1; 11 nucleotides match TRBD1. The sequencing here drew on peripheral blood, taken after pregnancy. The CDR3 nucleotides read TGTGCCAGTGAATCGGACAGGGGGCGGGGCACTGAAGCTTTCTTT. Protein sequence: CASESDRGRGTEAFF.